This T cell receptor beta chain was documented in a study of beta chain features in type 1 diabetes. In regard to this clone: Other DNA sequences in this specimen translate into the identical CDR3.

The CDR3 length is 11 residues. V was pared by 4 bases and J by 4 bases, with 5 bases between. Germline V gene lookup returns CDR1 LNHDA and CDR2 SQIVND (reference sequence). The isolated RNA, all of it, was reverse transcribed, so expressed TCRB transcripts were what got sequenced. Assay: immunoSEQ multiplex PCR; the TCRdb copy retains only in-frame clones and omits some. This sample carries 200,000 to 250,000 clones, around 9.9% of them seen once, and the ten largest clones take 1% to 1.5%. Sequencing was done on a sample of central memory CD4+ T cells from blood. The clonotype originates from a man aged 18 to 29 in good health. The chain couples TRBV19 to TRBJ2-7; D is unclear. The DNA for the CDR3 is TGTGCCAGTAGTAGGGGATACGAGCAGTACTTC. It is translated as CASSRGYEQYF.